This record concerns one T cell receptor beta chain sequence. Seattle's cohort entered during active infection and was followed longitudinally. These data come from a study of blood T cell repertoires in COVID-19. The CDR3 is made up of 15 amino acids. Germline V gene sequence: CDR1 MDHEN, CDR2 SYDVKM. V shed 5 bases and J 0 bases; nucleotides not matched to a gene: 3. Some clones are missing from TCRdb's copy, which holds only in-frame ones; the method was immunoSEQ multiplex PCR. The sample includes some 150,000 clones, roughly 90% seen only once; the top ten take roughly 11%. V gene TRBV28 combines with J gene TRBJ2-7, with 11 bases matching TRBD2. Sequenced input: peripheral blood. The clonotype originates from a woman aged 55-70 years with COVID-19, enrolled during active disease. The CDR3 region is CASSVSGRASYEQYF. The DNA for the CDR3 is TGTGCCAGCAGTGTTAGCGGGAGGGCCTCCTACGAGCAGTACTTC. The full variable domain, rest sourced from reference TRBV28 and TRBJ2-7, is DVKVTQSSRYLVKRTGEKVFLECVQDMDHENMFWYRQDPGLGLRLIYFSYDVKMKEKGDIPEGYSVSREKKERFSLILESASTNQTSMYLCASSVSGRASYEQYFGPGTRLTVT.